The clone carrying this T cell receptor beta chain was counted ten times or more. What it binds is not known. Quantitative molecular-barcoded 5'-RACE generated the TCR beta libraries. In TCRdb, the 5' RACE reads were re-called with MiXCR into one record per CDR3 protein. The sample carries about 510,000 distinct CDR3 sequences, 5.3% recorded once. Germline loops: CDR1 MNHEY, CDR2 SMNVEV (reference sequence). The length of the CDR3 is 13 residues. V was pared by 4 bases and J by 5 bases, with 10 bases between. This record comes from a study of CD8 T cells in ankylosing spondylitis. Study outcomes and limitations: What seemed typical of ankylosing spondylitis blood was a TCR beta motif built from several highly homologous variants. Disease-associated clones were CD8+ and fairly uncommon in peripheral blood.

This chain connects TRBV27 to TRBJ2-3, with D perhaps matching TRBD2 (5 bases). Sequencing was carried out using blood, either unsorted or a sorted T cell fraction (not recorded which). The clonotype originates from a male donor with ankylosing spondylitis. The CDR3 region has the DNA TGTGCCAGCAGTTGGAGGTTCAGAGATACGCAGTATTTT. Translated, it gives CASSWRFRDTQYF.